This passage covers 22 T cell receptor beta chains from one sample sequenced in a study of T cell changes during pregnancy in multiple sclerosis. Data came from immunoSEQ multiplex PCR; TCRdb stores just in-frame clones and leaves some out. The sample has almost 65,000 clones; roughly 90% are singletons. This material consisted of peripheral blood, taken in the first trimester of pregnancy. These receptors were collected from a female donor with multiple sclerosis, enrolled in a pregnancy study.

The chain combines TRBV6-5 with TRBJ2-4, with 12 bases lining up with TRBD1. CDR1 is MNHEY and CDR2 is SVGAGI in the germline V gene. This CDR3 has 15 residues. V was pared by 10 bases and J by 12 bases, with 16 bases of the junction left unmatched. In DNA, the CDR3 is TGTGCCACCAAATCCGCCGGGACAGGGGGCCCCCCTCAGTACTTC. Its protein product is CATKSAGTGGPPQYF.

This clone was detected once. The genes are TRBV5-1 and TRBJ2-1; D is undetermined. Looked up from germline, CDR1 is SGHRS and CDR2 is YFSETQ. This CDR3 contains 15 residues. Trimming took 1 base from V and 0 from J, leaving 8 bases between them. The CDR3 DNA follows: TGCGCCAGCAGCTTGTCTGAGCTCTCCTACAATGAGCAGTTCTTC. Its protein is CASSLSELSYNEQFF.

The chain employs TRBV2 and TRBJ2-5; D is perhaps TRBD1 (6 bases). Germline V gene sequence: CDR1 SNHLY, CDR2 FYNNEI. The CDR3 consists of 15 residues. V lost 8 bases to trimming and J lost 4 bases, with 20 bases between them. The CDR3, as DNA: TGTGCCAGCCCGAGTAATAGAGGGGGACGAGAGACCCAGTACTTC. Its protein is CASPSNRGGRETQYF.

The chain couples TRBV7-9 to TRBJ2-3; possible D gene TRBD2, 6 bases. CDR3 length equals 13 residues. Germline CDR1 SEHNR, CDR2 FQNEAQ (reference sequence). Trimming pared 5 bases from V and 2 bases from J, leaving 8 bases between. The DNA for the CDR3 is TGTGCCAGCAGCCCGGGGGTCACAGATACGCAGTATTTT. Amino acid sequence: CASSPGVTDTQYF.

The chain recombines TRBV5-4 with TRBJ2-1, with D uncertain. This CDR3 is 10 amino acids long. Germline V gene data show CDR1 as SGHNT and CDR2 as YYREEE (reference sequence). V lost 9 bases and J lost 9, with 10 bases in between. CDR3 DNA: TGTGCCAAAACTGGTGGTGAGCAGTTCTTC. This codes for CAKTGGEQFF. Supplemented by reference TRBV5-4 and TRBJ2-1, the full variable domain reads ETGVTQSPTHLIKTRGQQVTLRCSSQSGHNTVSWYQQALGQGPQFIFQYYREEENGRGNFPPRFSGLQFPNYSSELNVNALELDDSALYLCAKTGGEQFFGPGTRLTVL.

Details on this clone: The DNA is omitted, as the CDR3 cannot be located on it reliably, and the CDR3 follows TCRdb's listing. The V and J genes are TRBV27 and TRBJ2-1; TRBD2 is taken as the D call from the table, unchecked against the DNA. Germline V CDR1 and CDR2: MNHEY, SMNVEV (reference sequence). 15 amino acids form the CDR3, both terminal residues included. This CDR3 reads CASSTSVSSYNEQFF.

The chain links TRBV28 to TRBJ2-4, with D possibly matching TRBD1 (5 bases). The CDR3 has 16 residues. Germline lookup yields CDR1 MDHEN and CDR2 SYDVKM. With 2 bases removed from V and 7 bases from J, the gap between germline ends came to 18 bases. The CDR3 loop reads CASSLPTGRAGNIQYF. The CDR3 coding sequence is TGTGCCAGCAGTTTACCCACAGGACGGGCCGGGAACATTCAGTACTTC. Full variable domain (rest looked up from reference TRBV28 and TRBJ2-4): DVKVTQSSRYLVKRTGEKVFLECVQDMDHENMFWYRQDPGLGLRLIYFSYDVKMKEKGDIPEGYSVSREKKERFSLILESASTNQTSMYLCASSLPTGRAGNIQYFGAGTRLSVL.

CDR3 residues: CASYPTLEGRDTQYF. The CDR3 nucleotides read TGTGCCAGCTACCCTACCCTGGAGGGCCGGGATACGCAGTATTTT. V is TRBV11-2 and J is TRBJ2-3; weak D call: TRBD2 (6 bases). This CDR3 is 15 amino acids long. Per germline, CDR1 SGHAT and CDR2 FQNNGV. V gave up 8 bases and J gave up 6 bases, with 21 bases separating them.

The J gene is TRBJ1-1, the V gene TRBV5-1; 8 bases agree with TRBD1. The CDR3 totals 17 residues. Looked up from germline, CDR1 is SGHRS and CDR2 is YFSETQ. V shed 0 bases and J 0 bases; nucleotides not matched to a gene: 7. The CDR3 is CASSLAKRQGLNTEAFF. CDR3 sequence (DNA): TGCGCCAGCAGCTTGGCCAAAAGACAGGGGCTGAACACTGAAGCTTTCTTT.

This clone was observed a single time. The chain links TRBV6-5 to TRBJ2-1; 9 bases align to TRBD2. The germline gives CDR1 MNHEY, CDR2 SVGAGI. Unmatched junction bases numbered 1, after V lost 0 bases and J lost 10 bases. This CDR3 region has 13 residues. CDR3 in DNA: TGTGCCAGCAGTTACTCCACTAGCGGGGAGCAGTTCTTC. It encodes CASSYSTSGEQFF.

This CDR3 reads CASSYVGQRLETQYF. In nucleotides, the CDR3 is TGTGCCAGCAGTTACGTCGGACAAAGATTGGAGACCCAGTACTTC. The chain is built from TRBV6-5 and TRBJ2-5; perhaps TRBD1 as D (5 bases). Trimming left V 2 bases short and J 5 bases short, with 15 bases between. This CDR3 has 15 amino acids. Germline V gene lookup returns CDR1 MNHEY and CDR2 SVGAGI.

The chain couples TRBV19 to TRBJ2-7, with 7 bases lining up with TRBD2. CDR1 and CDR2 (germline): LNHDA, SQIVND (reference sequence). This CDR3 has 15 residues. J was trimmed by 3 bases and V by 1 base; bases with no gene match: 6. CDR3 protein: CASSIGLAPIYEQYF. CDR3 DNA sequence: TGTGCCAGTAGTATAGGACTAGCACCGATCTACGAGCAGTACTTC.

Only a few counts were recorded for this clone. The chain couples TRBV5-1 to TRBJ1-1; 8 bases align to TRBD1. The germline gives CDR1 SGHRS, CDR2 YFSETQ. The CDR3 consists of 14 residues. V lost 1 base to trimming and J lost 3 bases; unmatched junction nucleotides: 2. The CDR3 sequence is CASSLYRGDTEAFF. The CDR3 coding sequence is TGCGCCAGCAGCTTGTACAGGGGGGACACTGAAGCTTTCTTT.

The chain recombines TRBV6-5 with TRBJ1-1; D is undetermined. CDR3 length: 14 amino acids. V shed 2 bases and J shed 6 bases, with 13 bases lying between them. Germline values: CDR1 MNHEY, CDR2 SVGAGI. The CDR3 nucleotides are TGTGCCAGCAGTTACGGAGGGTTGGTCGCTGAAGCTTTCTTT. Translation: CASSYGGLVAEAFF.

For the CDR3, the DNA is TGCGCCAGCAGCCAAGTGTGGGAGCGGGAGGGCCCGGCTTACTCTAGCACAGATACGCAGTATTTT. Residues: CASSQVWEREGPAYSSTDTQYF. The J gene is TRBJ2-3, the V gene TRBV4-3; TRBD2 agrees at 10 bases. Looked up from germline, CDR1 is LGHNA and CDR2 is YSLEER. The CDR3 loop spans 22 amino acids. The V and J ends lost 1 base and 0 bases, in that order; junction bases with no gene match: 19.

This chain connects TRBV28 to TRBJ1-2; D unresolved. Trimming removed 4 bases from V and 4 bases from J, with 7 bases in between. Germline-derived CDR1 and CDR2 are MDHEN and SYDVKM. The CDR3 consists of 12 residues. The CDR3 coding sequence is TGTGCCAGCAGTTCTTCAGGCTATGGCTACACCTTC. This gives the protein CASSSSGYGYTF.

The rearrangement joins TRBV7-6 to TRBJ2-3; D uncertain. Trimming removed 4 bases at V and 0 bases at J, with 2 bases between. The CDR3 contains 12 residues. Germline lookup yields CDR1 SGHVS and CDR2 FNYEAQ. CDR3 residues: CASSSSTDTQYF. DNA of the CDR3: TGTGCCAGCAGCTCTAGCACAGATACGCAGTATTTT. The variable domain in full, completed from reference TRBV7-6 and TRBJ2-3, reads GAGVSQSPRYKVTKRGQDVALRCDPISGHVSLYWYRQALGQGPEFLTYFNYEAQQDKSGLPNDRFSAERPEGSISTLTIQRTEQRDSAMYRCASSSSTDTQYFGPGTRLTVL.

V and J are TRBV7-2 and TRBJ1-5; 8 bases are shared with TRBD1. The germline gives CDR1 SGHTA, CDR2 FQGNSA. Trimming took 5 bases from V and 3 from J; bases not matched to a gene: 6. The length of the CDR3 is 15 residues. Here the CDR3 reads CASSRVQGANQPQHF. CDR3 DNA: TGTGCCAGCAGCCGGGTCCAGGGGGCCAATCAGCCCCAGCATTTT.

The chain uses TRBV9 and TRBJ1-1; a possible D gene is TRBD1 (5 bases). V was cut by 0 bases and J by 1 base, with 13 bases left in between. This CDR3 is 16 amino acids long. Germline V gene sequence: CDR1 SGDLS, CDR2 YYNGEE. CDR3 sequence (DNA): TGTGCCAGCAGCGTAGACGGGGGGACGCGGAACACTGAAGCTTTCTTT. This codes for CASSVDGGTRNTEAFF. Full variable domain (rest looked up from reference TRBV9 and TRBJ1-1): DSGVTQTPKHLITATGQRVTLRCSPRSGDLSVYWYQQSLDQGLQFLIQYYNGEERAKGNILERFSAQQFPDLHSELNLSSLELGDSALYFCASSVDGGTRNTEAFFGQGTRLTVV.

This chain links TRBV19 with TRBJ1-2; 8 bases align to TRBD1. In germline, CDR1 is LNHDA, CDR2 SQIVND (reference sequence). Germline trimming cut 9 bases from V and 0 bases from J; bases unmatched to any gene: 24. The CDR3 extends over 20 amino acids. The chain's CDR3 is CARPLFPGPRQGLSNYGYTF. The CDR3 nucleotides read TGTGCCAGGCCGCTGTTCCCCGGCCCCAGACAGGGGCTTTCTAACTATGGCTACACCTTC.

The V call is TRBV5-1, the J call TRBJ1-1, with TRBD1 matching over 9 bases. This CDR3 has 17 residues. Per the germline V gene, CDR1 is SGHRS and CDR2 is YFSETQ. V shed 4 bases and J 5 bases; nucleotides not matched to a gene: 15. This CDR3 is CASSLQPSQGARTEAFF. Here the CDR3 DNA reads TGCGCCAGCAGCCTTCAACCTTCACAGGGGGCGAGGACTGAAGCTTTCTTT. Supplemented by reference TRBV5-1 and TRBJ1-1, the full variable domain reads KAGVTQTPRYLIKTRGQQVTLSCSPISGHRSVSWYQQTPGQGLQFLFEYFSETQRNKGNFPGRFSGRQFSNSRSEMNVSTLELGDSALYLCASSLQPSQGARTEAFFGQGTRLTVV.

The chain employs TRBV9 and TRBJ2-1; D might be TRBD2 (6 bases). V was cut by 4 bases and J by 5 bases, with 16 bases left in between. The CDR3 is 15 residues long. Germline lookup yields CDR1 SGDLS and CDR2 YYNGEE. The DNA of the CDR3 is TGTGCCAGCAGCTTCACCGGGGAGGATGACAATGAGCAGTTCTTC. This sequence encodes CASSFTGEDDNEQFF.